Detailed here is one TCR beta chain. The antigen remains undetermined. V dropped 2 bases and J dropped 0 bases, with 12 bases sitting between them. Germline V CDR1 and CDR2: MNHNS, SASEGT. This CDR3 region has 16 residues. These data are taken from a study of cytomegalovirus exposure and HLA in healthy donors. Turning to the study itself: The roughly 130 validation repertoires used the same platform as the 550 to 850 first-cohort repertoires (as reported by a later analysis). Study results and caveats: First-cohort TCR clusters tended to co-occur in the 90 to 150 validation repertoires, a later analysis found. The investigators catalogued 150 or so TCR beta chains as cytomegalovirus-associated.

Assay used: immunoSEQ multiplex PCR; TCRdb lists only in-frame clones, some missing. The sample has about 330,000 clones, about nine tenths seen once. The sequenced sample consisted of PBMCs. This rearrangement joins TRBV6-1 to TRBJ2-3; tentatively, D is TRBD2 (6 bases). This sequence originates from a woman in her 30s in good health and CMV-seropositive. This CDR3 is CASSERWGTSTDTQYF. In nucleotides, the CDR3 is TGTGCCAGCAGTGAACGTTGGGGGACTAGCACAGATACGCAGTATTTT.